The TCR beta chain described here comes from a study of blood T cell repertoires in COVID-19. Method: immunoSEQ multiplex PCR; TCRdb's copy keeps in-frame clones and lacks some. The data contain around 86,000 clones, 70% to 85% of them seen just once; the ten biggest clones take up roughly 12%. The germline V gene has CDR1 SGHDT and CDR2 YYEEEE. The CDR3 sequence is 15 residues long. As to this clone: One end of the junction varies from germline; a read error may be responsible.

The chain couples TRBV5-6 to TRBJ2-5; 7 nucleotides line up with TRBD1. The sequence was collected from a human donor in a cohort sampled during active COVID-19. The specimen was peripheral blood. CDR3 sequence: CANSSLDRTQETQYF. CDR3 coding DNA: TGTGCCAACAGCTCCCTGGACAGGACCCAAGAGACCCAGTACTTC.